This T cell receptor (beta chain) was found in a study of blood T cell repertoires in COVID-19. CDR1 and CDR2 from the germline V gene are SEHNR and FQNEAQ (reference sequence). Unmatched junction bases numbered 2, after V lost 4 bases and J lost 2 bases. The CDR3 sequence is 15 residues long. The data were produced by immunoSEQ multiplex PCR, yet TCRdb's version contains in-frame clones alone and is incomplete. Here the sample spans approximately 150,000 clones, about 80% being singletons. The sequencing input was peripheral blood. This clonotype was sampled from a man between 65 and 85 years old who had recovered from COVID-19. The chain couples TRBV7-9 to TRBJ2-6; 7 positions match TRBD1. DNA of the CDR3: TGTGCCAGCAGCTCAGACAGGGCTGGGGCCAACGTCCTGACTTTC. Amino acid sequence: CASSSDRAGANVLTF.